The 12 T cell receptor beta chains below come from one sample, sequenced in a study of patients and donors after allogeneic stem cell transplantation (dated by TCRdb to the early 2020s). To prepare the library, RT-PCR was applied. Sequenced using a NextSeq 550. TCRdb passed the public sequencing reads through fastp at Q25 and MiXCR, retaining productive beta sequences. Records with the same CDR3 protein are collapsed into one entry carrying the most frequent genes and DNA. Here the sample has just over 55,000 distinct CDR3 sequences; roughly 14% occur a single time. 25% to 40% of the sample is in the top ten clones. Source material: blood, either unsorted or a sorted T cell fraction (not recorded which). Receptors originate from a human donor who was either an allogeneic HSCT recipient or a stem cell or donor lymphocyte infusion donor (not recorded which). It is not recorded whose cells these are; they may come from a transplant donor.

In its sample, this clonotype was seen a few times. The J gene is TRBJ2-6, the V gene TRBV20-1; 7 bases align to TRBD1. Trimming removed 1 base from V and 0 bases from J; junction bases left unmatched: 3. Germline V gene sequence: CDR1 DFQATT, CDR2 SNEGSKA (reference sequence). The CDR3 consists of 16 residues. The CDR3 DNA sequence: TGCAGTGCTAGAGGGGACAGTGGCTCTGGGGCCAACGTCCTGACTTTC. Translating it yields CSARGDSGSGANVLTF.

This clonotype appeared many times. This chain links TRBV12-3 or TRBV12-4 with TRBJ1-2, with a possible D match to TRBD1 (5 bases). This CDR3 is 14 amino acids long. Trimming removed 7 bases from V and 6 bases from J, with 18 bases in between. Written as DNA, the CDR3 is TGTGCCAGCACCCGAGCGGGACTATACCATGGCTACACCTTC. This encodes CASTRAGLYHGYTF.

This clonotype was found many times. The rearrangement joins TRBV9 to TRBJ1-1, with D unclear. The V gene lost 0 bases and the J gene lost 1 base, with 10 bases spanning the gap. The CDR3 consists of 15 residues. Germline CDR1 reads SGDLS; CDR2 reads YYNGEE. DNA of the CDR3: TGTGCCAGCAGCGTAGGAAACGGAGCGAACACTGAAGCTTTCTTT. Its protein is CASSVGNGANTEAFF.

The chain joins TRBV18 to TRBJ2-1; TRBD2 matches at 10 bases. Trimming took 3 bases from V and 5 from J; bases not matched to a gene: 4. Germline CDR1 is KGHSH and CDR2 is LQKENI. CDR3 length: 15 residues. This CDR3 is CASSPGLAAHNEQFF. The CDR3 DNA follows: TGTGCCAGCTCACCTGGACTAGCGGCTCACAATGAGCAGTTCTTC.

This clonotype has ten or more counts. The V and J genes are TRBV3-1 and TRBJ2-7; tentatively, D is TRBD1 (7 bases). Per the germline V gene, CDR1 is LGHDT and CDR2 is YNNKEL (reference sequence). V lost 10 bases and J lost 6, with 25 bases in between. The CDR3 sequence is 15 residues long. The CDR3: CAISPRTGEAGEQYF. The CDR3 DNA sequence: TGTGCCATCTCACCTCGTACAGGGGAAGCGGGCGAGCAGTACTTC.

This clonotype appeared a few times. The V and J genes are TRBV12-3 or TRBV12-4 and TRBJ1-2, with D perhaps matching TRBD1 (5 bases). The length of the CDR3 is 17 residues. The V end was cut by 7 bases, the J end by 5 bases, with 26 bases between. The CDR3: CASIRSQGEEGSYGYTF. Here the CDR3 DNA reads TGTGCCAGCATTCGTTCTCAGGGAGAGGAGGGGAGTTATGGCTACACCTTC.

The genes are TRBV2 and TRBJ2-2, with 8 bases lining up with TRBD1. CDR3 size: 16 residues. V gave up 4 bases and J gave up 1 base; unmatched junction bases: 5. Germline values: CDR1 SNHLY, CDR2 FYNNEI. In DNA, the CDR3 is TGTGCCAGCAGTGGGACAGGGAAGGTGAACACCGGGGAGCTGTTTTTT. It encodes CASSGTGKVNTGELFF.

In its sample, this clonotype was seen many times. Here the CDR3 reads CASSLIPFDDNEQFF. DNA for the CDR3: TGTGCCAGCAGCTTAATCCCATTTGACGACAATGAGCAGTTCTTC. The J gene is TRBJ2-1, the V gene TRBV7-6; D uncertain. The CDR3 sequence is 15 residues long. V lost 2 bases and J 5 bases, leaving 13 bases between the germline ends. Germline V gene data show CDR1 as SGHVS and CDR2 as FNYEAQ.

This clonotype was recorded a few times. The rearrangement uses TRBV7-9 and TRBJ2-5; D remains ambiguous. The germline gives CDR1 SEHNR, CDR2 FQNEAQ (reference sequence). V lost 3 bases, J lost 2 bases, and 4 bases lay in between. The CDR3 totals 12 residues. The DNA for the CDR3 is TGTGCCAGCAGCTTGGGGCAAGAGACCCAGTACTTC. This gives the protein CASSLGQETQYF.

The chain joins TRBV10-3 to TRBJ2-7; the D is unclear. The CDR3 is 11 residues long. CDR1 is ENHRY, CDR2 SYGVKD, per germline. V gave up 6 bases and J gave up 3 bases, with 6 bases separating them. The CDR3 here is CAIRLDYEQYF. CDR3 bases: TGTGCCATCAGACTTGACTACGAGCAGTACTTC.

This clonotype was found a few times. The DNA of the CDR3 is TGTGCCAGCAGTGAAGTGGAGGTTCCTGAGCAGTTCTTC. Its protein is CASSEVEVPEQFF. The chain carries TRBV2 and TRBJ2-1, with TRBD2 as a possible D gene (5 bases). V was cut by 1 base and J by 9 bases, with 10 bases left in between. The CDR3 has 13 amino acids. In germline, CDR1 is SNHLY, CDR2 FYNNEI.

J is TRBJ1-2 and V is TRBV7-6; D is ambiguous. Germline CDR1 and CDR2: SGHVS and FNYEAQ. V was cut by 0 bases and J by 8 bases, with 13 bases left in between. The CDR3 runs 14 residues. CDR3 sequence: CASSLAQMVGGYTF. DNA of the CDR3: TGTGCCAGCAGCTTAGCTCAAATGGTGGGGGGCTACACCTTC. The full variable domain, with the rest looked up from reference TRBV7-6 and TRBJ1-2, is GAGVSQSPRYKVTKRGQDVALRCDPISGHVSLYWYRQALGQGPEFLTYFNYEAQQDKSGLPNDRFSAERPEGSISTLTIQRTEQRDSAMYRCASSLAQMVGGYTFGSGTRLTVV.